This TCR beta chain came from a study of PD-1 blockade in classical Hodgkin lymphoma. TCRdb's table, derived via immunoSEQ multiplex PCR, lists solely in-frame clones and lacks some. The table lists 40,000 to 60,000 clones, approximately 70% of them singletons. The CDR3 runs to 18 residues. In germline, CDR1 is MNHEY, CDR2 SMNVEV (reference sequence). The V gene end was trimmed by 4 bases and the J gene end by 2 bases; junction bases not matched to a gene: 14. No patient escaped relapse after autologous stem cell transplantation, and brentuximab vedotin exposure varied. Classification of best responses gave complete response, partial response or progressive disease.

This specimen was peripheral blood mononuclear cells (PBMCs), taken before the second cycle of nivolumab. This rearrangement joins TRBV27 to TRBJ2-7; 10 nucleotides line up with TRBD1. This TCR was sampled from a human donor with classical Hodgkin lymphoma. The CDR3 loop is CASSSSGTGAIGAYEQYF. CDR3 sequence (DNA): TGTGCCAGCAGTTCTTCCGGGACAGGGGCAATTGGTGCCTACGAGCAGTACTTC.